This is a list of T cell receptor beta chains from one sample in a study of cytomegalovirus exposure and HLA in healthy donors. Sequenced by immunoSEQ multiplex PCR; TCRdb stores in-frame clones only, minus some. There are 80,000 to 95,000 clones in the sample; about 89% occur only once, and around a tenth lies in the top ten. The sequenced sample was PBMCs. Receptor source: a man aged 30 to 39 in good health and CMV-seropositive. Both conserved end residues are trimmed from each CDR3.

j_call	v_call	cdr3_aa
TRBJ2-5	TRBV7-7	ASSLGQMETQY
TRBJ1-5	TRBV19	ASSKPRQGLQPQH
TRBJ2-7	TRBV7-9	ASSPGLGGYEQY
TRBJ1-1	TRBV4-1	ASSRGQSTEAF
TRBJ2-2	TRBV5-1	ASSKSRQNTGELF
TRBJ2-2	TRBV13	ASSLGLVGNTGELF
TRBJ1-4	TRBV4-1	ASSQGAGLNEKLF
TRBJ1-2	TRBV6-5	ASSPGFHYGYT
TRBJ1-1	TRBV18	ASSPWQNTEAF
TRBJ2-7	TRBV7-2	ASSLVGQGPYEQY
TRBJ2-5	TRBV19	ASRDRIFGAQY
TRBJ2-7	TRBV7-6	ASSQTGVEQY
TRBJ2-7	TRBV27	ASRGLAGGVYEQY
TRBJ2-1	TRBV2	ASSPGLADNNEQF
TRBJ1-1	TRBV7-2	ASSLVPGTEAF
TRBJ1-1	TRBV27	ASSSRDRGTEAF
NA	TRBV7-9	ASSPEGTSDAYEQY
TRBJ1-2	TRBV7-8	ASSSLPGDREYGYT
TRBJ1-1	TRBV10-3	AISEPRTGRTEAF
TRBJ2-7	TRBV28	ASSFLAYYEQY
TRBJ1-1	TRBV6-5	ASGQGPMNTEAF
TRBJ2-1	TRBV7-2	ASSLEGLAVNEQF
TRBJ1-6	TRBV4-1	ASTSNSGGGNNSPLH
TRBJ2-6	TRBV7-6	ASSLAGAVDSSGANVLT
TRBJ1-6	TRBV27	ASSPTGNSPLH
TRBJ1-3	TRBV7-2	ASSFLRLYSGNTIY
TRBJ2-7	TRBV27	ASSVTGLAVYEQY
TRBJ1-1	TRBV5-1	ASSSQGSGNTEAF